The entry below describes one TCR beta chain. The CDR3 is made up of 12 amino acids. The V gene's germline CDR1 is SQVTM and CDR2 ANQGSEA. Sequencing used immunoSEQ multiplex PCR; TCRdb keeps in-frame clones, though not all of them. Counted here are roughly 48,000 clones, almost 95% occurring once; the ten biggest clones make up about 0.25%. The sample belongs to a study of T cell changes during pregnancy in multiple sclerosis. This chain joins TRBV29-1 and TRBJ1-1; D is possibly TRBD1 (5 bases). The sequence derives from a female donor with multiple sclerosis, enrolled in a pregnancy study. Here the sequenced sample was CD4+ T cells from peripheral blood mononuclear cells, taken in the third trimester of pregnancy. This chain's CDR3 is CTTGGVGTEAFF. The CDR3 bases are TGCACCACCGGGGGGGTGGGCACTGAAGCTTTCTTT.